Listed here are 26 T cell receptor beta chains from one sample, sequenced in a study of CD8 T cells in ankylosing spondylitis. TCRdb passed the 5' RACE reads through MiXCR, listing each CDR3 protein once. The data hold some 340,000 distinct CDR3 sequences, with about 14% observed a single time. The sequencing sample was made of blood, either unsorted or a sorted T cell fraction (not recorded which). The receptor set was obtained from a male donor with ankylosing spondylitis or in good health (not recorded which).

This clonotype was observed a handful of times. Here the CDR3 reads CASSPGQSTGELFF. CDR3 bases: TGTGCCAGCAGCCCGGGACAGAGCACCGGGGAGCTGTTTTTT. The genes are TRBV27 and TRBJ2-2; 7 nucleotides line up with TRBD1. The CDR3 runs to 14 residues. Germline trimming cut 6 bases from V and 4 bases from J; bases unmatched to any gene: 5. Germline CDR1 is MNHEY and CDR2 is SMNVEV (reference sequence).

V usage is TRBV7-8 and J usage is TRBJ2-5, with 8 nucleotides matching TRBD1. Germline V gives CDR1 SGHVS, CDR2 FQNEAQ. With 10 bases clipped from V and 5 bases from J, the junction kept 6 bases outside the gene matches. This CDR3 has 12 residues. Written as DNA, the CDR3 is TGTGCCACACAGGGGGGTCGTGAGACCCAGTACTTC. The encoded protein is CATQGGRETQYF.

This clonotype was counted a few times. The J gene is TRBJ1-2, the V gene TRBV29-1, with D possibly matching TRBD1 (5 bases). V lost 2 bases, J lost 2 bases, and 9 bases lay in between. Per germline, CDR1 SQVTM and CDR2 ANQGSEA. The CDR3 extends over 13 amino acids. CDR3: CSVETGGNYGYTF. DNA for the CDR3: TGCAGCGTTGAAACCGGGGGAAACTATGGCTACACCTTC. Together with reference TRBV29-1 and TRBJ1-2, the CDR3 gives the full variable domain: SAVISQKPSRDICQRGTSLTIQCQVDSQVTMMFWYRQQPGQSLTLIATANQGSEATYESGFVIDKFPISRPNLTFSTLTVSNMSPEDSSIYLCSVETGGNYGYTFGSGTRLTVV.

The CDR3 DNA follows: TGTGCCAGCAGCGTAGACGGGCAGAACTATGGCTACACCTTC. Its translation is CASSVDGQNYGYTF. The chain has TRBV9 and TRBJ1-2; no definite D call. Deletions cut 0 bases from V and 2 bases from J, with 8 bases between. This CDR3 is 14 amino acids long. Looked up from germline, CDR1 is SGDLS and CDR2 is YYNGEE.

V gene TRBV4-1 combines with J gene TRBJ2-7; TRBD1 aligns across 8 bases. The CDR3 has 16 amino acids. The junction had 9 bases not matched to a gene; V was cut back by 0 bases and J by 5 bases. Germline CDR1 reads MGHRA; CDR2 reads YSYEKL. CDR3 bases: TGCGCCAGCAGCCAAGATATTTTTGGACAGGGAAACGAGCAGTACTTC. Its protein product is CASSQDIFGQGNEQYF.

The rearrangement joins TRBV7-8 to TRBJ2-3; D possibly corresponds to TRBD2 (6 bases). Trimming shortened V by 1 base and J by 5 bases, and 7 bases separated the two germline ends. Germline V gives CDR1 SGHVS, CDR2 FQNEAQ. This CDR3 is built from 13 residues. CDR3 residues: CASSLGRGDTQYF. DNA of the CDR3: TGTGCCAGCAGCTTAGGGAGGGGAGATACGCAGTATTTT.

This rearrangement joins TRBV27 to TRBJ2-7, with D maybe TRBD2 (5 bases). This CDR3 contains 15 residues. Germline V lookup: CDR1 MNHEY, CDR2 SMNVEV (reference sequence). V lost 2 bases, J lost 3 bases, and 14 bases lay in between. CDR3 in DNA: TGTGCCAGCAGTTTACAGGCTAGCCGGGGCTACGAGCAGTACTTC. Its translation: CASSLQASRGYEQYF.

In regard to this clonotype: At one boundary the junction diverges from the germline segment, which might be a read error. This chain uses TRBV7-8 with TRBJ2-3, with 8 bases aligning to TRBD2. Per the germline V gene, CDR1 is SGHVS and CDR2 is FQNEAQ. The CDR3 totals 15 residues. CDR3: CASTLRAGGGDTQYF. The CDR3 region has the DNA TGTGCCAGCACCTTACGTGCGGGGGGCGGGGATACGCAGTATTTT.

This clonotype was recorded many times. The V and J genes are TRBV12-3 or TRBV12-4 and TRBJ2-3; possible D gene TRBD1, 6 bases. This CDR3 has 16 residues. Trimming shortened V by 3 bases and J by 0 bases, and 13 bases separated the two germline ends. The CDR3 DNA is TGTGCCAGCAGTTTCCAGGGGACCTTTAGCACAGATACGCAGTATTTT. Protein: CASSFQGTFSTDTQYF.

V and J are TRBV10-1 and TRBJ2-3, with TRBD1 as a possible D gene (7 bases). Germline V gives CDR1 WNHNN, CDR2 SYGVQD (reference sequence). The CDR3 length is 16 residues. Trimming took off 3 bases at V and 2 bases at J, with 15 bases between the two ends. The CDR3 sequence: CASSDGGGAVTDTQYF. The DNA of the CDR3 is TGCGCCAGCAGTGATGGAGGGGGCGCGGTCACAGATACGCAGTATTTT.

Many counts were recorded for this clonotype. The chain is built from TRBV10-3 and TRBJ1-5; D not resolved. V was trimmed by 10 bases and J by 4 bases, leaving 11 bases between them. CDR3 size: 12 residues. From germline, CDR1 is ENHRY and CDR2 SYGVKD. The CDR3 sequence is CATSGTNQPQHF. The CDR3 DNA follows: TGTGCCACCTCGGGAACTAATCAGCCCCAGCATTTT.

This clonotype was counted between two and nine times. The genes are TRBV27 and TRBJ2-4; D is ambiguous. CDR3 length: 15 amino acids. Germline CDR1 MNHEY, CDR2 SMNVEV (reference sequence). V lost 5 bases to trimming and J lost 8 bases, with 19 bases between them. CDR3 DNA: TGTGCCAGCAGTACCCGCGGCCTACTGGGTGACATTCAGTACTTC. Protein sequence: CASSTRGLLGDIQYF.

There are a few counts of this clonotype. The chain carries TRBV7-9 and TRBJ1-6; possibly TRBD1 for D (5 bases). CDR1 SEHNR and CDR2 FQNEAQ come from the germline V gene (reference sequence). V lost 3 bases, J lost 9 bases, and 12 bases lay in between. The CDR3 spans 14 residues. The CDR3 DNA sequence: TGTGCCAGCAGCTTCGGGGGGGTTAGTTCACCCCTCCACTTT. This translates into CASSFGGVSSPLHF. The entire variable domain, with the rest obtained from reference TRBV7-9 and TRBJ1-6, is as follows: DTGVSQNPRHKITKRGQNVTFRCDPISEHNRLYWYRQTLGQGPEFLTYFQNEAQLEKSRLLSDRFSAERPKGSFSTLEIQRTEQGDSAMYLCASSFGGVSSPLHFGNGTRLTVT.

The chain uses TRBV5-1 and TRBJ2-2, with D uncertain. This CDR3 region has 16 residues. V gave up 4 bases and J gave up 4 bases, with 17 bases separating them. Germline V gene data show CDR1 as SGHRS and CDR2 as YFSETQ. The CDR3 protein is CASSRTVDRGTGELFF. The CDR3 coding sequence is TGCGCCAGCAGCCGGACGGTCGACCGAGGCACCGGGGAGCTGTTTTTT.

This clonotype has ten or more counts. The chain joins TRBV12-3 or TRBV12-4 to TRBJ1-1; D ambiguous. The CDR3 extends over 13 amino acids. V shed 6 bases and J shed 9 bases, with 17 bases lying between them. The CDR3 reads CASSRGPEGKAFF. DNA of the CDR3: TGTGCCAGCAGCCGTGGGCCGGAAGGAAAAGCTTTCTTT.

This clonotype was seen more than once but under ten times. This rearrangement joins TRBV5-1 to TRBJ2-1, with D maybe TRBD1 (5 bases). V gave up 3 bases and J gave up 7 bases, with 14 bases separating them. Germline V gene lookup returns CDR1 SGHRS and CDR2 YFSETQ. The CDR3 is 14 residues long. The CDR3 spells CASSWQGIGNEQFF. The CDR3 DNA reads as TGCGCCAGCAGCTGGCAGGGTATAGGAAATGAGCAGTTCTTC.

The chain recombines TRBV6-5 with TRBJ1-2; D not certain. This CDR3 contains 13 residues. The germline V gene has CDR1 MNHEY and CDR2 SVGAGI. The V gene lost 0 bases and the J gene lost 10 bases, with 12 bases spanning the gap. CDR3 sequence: CASSYSYGSVYTF. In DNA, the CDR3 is TGTGCCAGCAGTTACTCGTACGGGTCAGTCTACACCTTC.

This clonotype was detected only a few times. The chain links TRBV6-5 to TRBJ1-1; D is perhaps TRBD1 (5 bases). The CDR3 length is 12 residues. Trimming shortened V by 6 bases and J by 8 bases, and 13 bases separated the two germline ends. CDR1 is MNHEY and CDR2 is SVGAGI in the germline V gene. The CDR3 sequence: CASRENRREAFF. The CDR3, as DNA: TGTGCCAGCAGGGAGAACAGGAGGGAAGCTTTCTTT.

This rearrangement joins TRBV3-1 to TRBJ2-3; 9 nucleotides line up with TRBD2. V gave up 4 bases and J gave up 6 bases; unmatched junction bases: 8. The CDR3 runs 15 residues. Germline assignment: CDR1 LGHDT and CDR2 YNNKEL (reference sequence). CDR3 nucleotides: TGTGCCAGCAGCCCCAGCGGGGGGCGGGGGGATACGCAGTATTTT. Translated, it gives CASSPSGGRGDTQYF.

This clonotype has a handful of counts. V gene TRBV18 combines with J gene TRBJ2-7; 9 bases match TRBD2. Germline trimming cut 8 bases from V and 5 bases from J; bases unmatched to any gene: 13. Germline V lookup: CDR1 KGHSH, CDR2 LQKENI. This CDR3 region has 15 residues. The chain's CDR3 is CASRPLPGLAHEQYF. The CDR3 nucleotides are TGTGCCAGCCGCCCCCTACCGGGACTAGCCCACGAGCAGTACTTC.

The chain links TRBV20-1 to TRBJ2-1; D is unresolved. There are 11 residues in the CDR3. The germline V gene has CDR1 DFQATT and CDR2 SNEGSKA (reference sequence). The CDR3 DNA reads TGCAGCTCGATGTCAGACAATGAGCAGTTCTTC. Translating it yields CSSMSDNEQFF.

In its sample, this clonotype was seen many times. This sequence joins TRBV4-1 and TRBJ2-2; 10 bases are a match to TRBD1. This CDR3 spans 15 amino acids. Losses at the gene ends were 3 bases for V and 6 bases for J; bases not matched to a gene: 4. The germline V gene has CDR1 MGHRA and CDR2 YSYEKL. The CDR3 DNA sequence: TGCGCCAGCAGCCAGGACAGGGGGGGACCCGGGGAGCTGTTTTTT. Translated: CASSQDRGGPGELFF.

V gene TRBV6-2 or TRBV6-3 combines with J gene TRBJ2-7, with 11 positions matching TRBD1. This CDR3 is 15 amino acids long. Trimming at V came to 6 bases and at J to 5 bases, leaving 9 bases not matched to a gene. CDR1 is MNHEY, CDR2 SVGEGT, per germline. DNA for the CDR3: TGTGCCAGCAGGGATGGGACAGGGGGTTTCGACGAGCAGTACTTC. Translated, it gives CASRDGTGGFDEQYF.

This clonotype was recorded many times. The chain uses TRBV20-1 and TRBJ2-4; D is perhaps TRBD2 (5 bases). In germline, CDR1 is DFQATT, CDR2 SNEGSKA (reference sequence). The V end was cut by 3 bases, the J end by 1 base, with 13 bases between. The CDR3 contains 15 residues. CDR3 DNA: TGCAGTGCTAGGGAGGCTAGGCGTGCCAAAAACATTCAGTACTTC. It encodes CSAREARRAKNIQYF.

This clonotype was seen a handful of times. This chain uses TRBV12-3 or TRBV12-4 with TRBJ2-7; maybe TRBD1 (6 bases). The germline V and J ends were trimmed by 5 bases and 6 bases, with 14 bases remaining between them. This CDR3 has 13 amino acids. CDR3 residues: CASSLQGWGEQYF. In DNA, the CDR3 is TGTGCCAGCAGTCTACAGGGTTGGGGCGAGCAGTACTTC.

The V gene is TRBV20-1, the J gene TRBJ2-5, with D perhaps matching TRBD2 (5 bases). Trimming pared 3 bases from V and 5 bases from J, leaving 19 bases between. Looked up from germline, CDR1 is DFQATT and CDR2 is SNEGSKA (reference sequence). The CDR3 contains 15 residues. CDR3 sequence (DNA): TGCAGTGCTAGGCGGACTGGGTCTAGAGGGGAGACCCAGTACTTC. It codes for CSARRTGSRGETQYF.